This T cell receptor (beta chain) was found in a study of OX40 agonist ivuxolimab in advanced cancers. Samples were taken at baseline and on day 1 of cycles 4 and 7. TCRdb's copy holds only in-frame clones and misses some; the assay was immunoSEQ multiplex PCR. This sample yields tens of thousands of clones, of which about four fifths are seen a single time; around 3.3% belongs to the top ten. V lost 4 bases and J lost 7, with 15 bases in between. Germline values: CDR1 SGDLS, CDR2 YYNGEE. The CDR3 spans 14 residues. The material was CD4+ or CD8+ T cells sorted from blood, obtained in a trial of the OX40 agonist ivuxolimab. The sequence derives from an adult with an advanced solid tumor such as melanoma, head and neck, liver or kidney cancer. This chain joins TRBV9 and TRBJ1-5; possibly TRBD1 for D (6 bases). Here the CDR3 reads CASSPGPQGQPQHF. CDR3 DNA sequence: TGTGCCAGCAGCCCAGGGCCCCAGGGGCAGCCCCAGCATTTT.